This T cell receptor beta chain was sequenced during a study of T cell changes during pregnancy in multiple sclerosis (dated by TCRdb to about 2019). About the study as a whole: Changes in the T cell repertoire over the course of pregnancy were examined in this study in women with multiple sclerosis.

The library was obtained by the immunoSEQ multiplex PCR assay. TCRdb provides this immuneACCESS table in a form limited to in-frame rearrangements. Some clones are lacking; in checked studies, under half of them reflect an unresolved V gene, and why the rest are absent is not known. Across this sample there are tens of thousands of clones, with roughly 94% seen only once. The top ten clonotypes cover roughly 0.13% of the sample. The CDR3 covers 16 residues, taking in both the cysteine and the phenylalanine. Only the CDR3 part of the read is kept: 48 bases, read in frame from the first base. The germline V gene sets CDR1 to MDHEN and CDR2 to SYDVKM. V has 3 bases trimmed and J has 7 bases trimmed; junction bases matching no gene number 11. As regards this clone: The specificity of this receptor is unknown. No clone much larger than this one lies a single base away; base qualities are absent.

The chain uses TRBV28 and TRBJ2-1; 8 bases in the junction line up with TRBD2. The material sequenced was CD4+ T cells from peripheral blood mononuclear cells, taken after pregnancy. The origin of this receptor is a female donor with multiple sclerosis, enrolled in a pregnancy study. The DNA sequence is TGTGCCAGCAGTTTGGGGGGCGGGAGGTTGAGAAATGAGCAGTTCTTC. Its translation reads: CASSLGGGRLRNEQFF.